This passage covers 2 T cell receptor beta chains from one sample sequenced in a study of blood T cell repertoires in COVID-19 (dated by TCRdb to about 2020). Libraries were made using the immunoSEQ multiplex PCR assay. The clones in this table, taken by TCRdb from immuneACCESS, are in-frame only. Not every clone is retained; where verified, under half of the shortfall comes from an unresolved V gene, and the cause of the rest is unknown. The sample profile shows 250,000 or so clones; approximately 89% of them were found once. The leading ten clones occupy about 8.6% of the sample. Sample: peripheral blood. These receptors originate from a man aged 40-55 years with active or convalescent COVID-19.

The V call is TRBV5-1, the J call TRBJ2-7; 9 positions match TRBD2. The trim removed 4 bases at V and 4 bases at J, leaving 6 bases unmatched. The germline V gene has CDR1 SGHRS and CDR2 YFSETQ. This CDR3 contains 14 residues. CDR3 sequence: CASSVTSGPYEQYF. For the CDR3, the DNA is TGCGCCAGCAGCGTGACTAGCGGCCCGTACGAGCAGTACTTC.

This clone was seen only once. The chain combines TRBV24-1 with TRBJ2-2; weak D call: TRBD1 (5 bases). This CDR3 region has 14 residues. Trimming removed 0 bases at V and 8 bases at J, with 9 bases between. From germline, CDR1 is KGHDR and CDR2 SFDVKD. The DNA of the CDR3 is TGTGCCACCAGTGATTTGAGAAGGGGAGGGGAGCTGTTTTTT. Its protein product is CATSDLRRGGELFF.